Sequencing of this T cell receptor (beta chain) was carried out in a study of response to subunit inactivated influenza vaccine. Study-wide results and caveats: Seasonal influenza vaccination, on each occasion, was suggested by the authors to recruit few new T cells.

Looked up from germline, CDR1 is SGHTA and CDR2 is FQGNSA. This CDR3 has 13 residues. The V end was cut by 1 base, the J end by 4 bases, with 5 bases between. Concerning this clonotype: Its antigen is as yet unknown.

TCRdb reprocessed the RT-PCR reads via MiXCR and lists one record per CDR3 protein. The table has 450,000 to 600,000 distinct CDR3 sequences, less than 7.5% seen once. The receptor was isolated from a man in his fifties or sixties who received an inactivated influenza vaccine. Sample: PBMCs from blood, taken around 2 years after vaccination. The chain has TRBV7-2 and TRBJ1-5; D gene uncertain. The CDR3 DNA sequence: TGTGCCAGCAGCTTAGATAATAATCAGCCCCAGCATTTT. This translates into CASSLDNNQPQHF.